Below, 20 T cell receptor beta chains from the same sample are listed, as sequenced in a study of blood T cell repertoires in COVID-19. TCRdb's table, derived via immunoSEQ multiplex PCR, lists solely in-frame clones and lacks some. The sample records about 160,000 clones, about four fifths being singletons. Input material: peripheral blood. The origin of the receptors is a woman older than 75 with active or convalescent COVID-19.

The chain recombines TRBV3-1 (or the pseudogene TRBV3-2) with TRBJ2-3; 12 bases agree with TRBD2. The CDR3 has 16 amino acids. V shed 4 bases and J 1 base; nucleotides not matched to a gene: 3. CDR1 is LGHDT and CDR2 is YNNKEL in the germline V gene (reference sequence). The CDR3: CASSLRLAGGTDTQYF. The CDR3 region has the DNA TGTGCCAGCAGCCTAAGACTAGCGGGGGGCACAGATACGCAGTATTTT.

The gene calls are TRBV18 and TRBJ2-7; 9 bases agree with TRBD1. Germline CDR1 and CDR2: KGHSH and LQKENI. With V trimmed by 3 bases and J by 5 bases, 2 bases remained unmatched. This CDR3 has 13 residues. The CDR3 loop is CASSPGQGNEQYF. DNA of the CDR3: TGTGCCAGCTCACCGGGACAGGGAAACGAGCAGTACTTC.

V usage is TRBV6-1 and J usage is TRBJ1-5; D gene uncertain. CDR3 length: 14 residues. Trimming shortened V by 2 bases and J by 6 bases, and 11 bases separated the two germline ends. Per the germline V gene, CDR1 is MNHNS and CDR2 is SASEGT. The CDR3 region is CASSELRVGQPQHF. As DNA, the CDR3 is TGTGCCAGCAGTGAACTGAGGGTCGGTCAGCCCCAGCATTTT.

This chain uses TRBV12-3 or TRBV12-4 with TRBJ1-2; D gene ambiguous. Deletions cut 6 bases from V and 2 bases from J, with 4 bases between. CDR3 length: 11 residues. The chain's CDR3 is CASRENYGYTF. CDR3 nucleotides: TGTGCCAGCAGGGAGAACTATGGCTACACCTTC.

The genes are TRBV19 and TRBJ2-1, with 7 bases that match TRBD2. The CDR3 length is 17 residues. Germline-derived CDR1 and CDR2 are LNHDA and SQIVND (reference sequence). V was pared by 0 bases and J by 2 bases, with 7 bases of the junction left unmatched. Here the CDR3 reads CASSIDARERTYNEQFF. CDR3 sequence (DNA): TGTGCCAGTAGTATAGATGCGCGGGAGAGGACCTACAATGAGCAGTTCTTC.

J is TRBJ1-4 and V is TRBV7-9, with 7 positions matching TRBD1. CDR1 is SEHNR, CDR2 FQNEAQ, per germline (reference sequence). This CDR3 comprises 15 residues. The trim removed 3 bases at V and 4 bases at J, leaving 5 bases unmatched. CDR3 in DNA: TGTGCCAGCAGCTTGGGGACAGACAATAATGAAAAACTGTTTTTT. It is translated as CASSLGTDNNEKLFF.

The chain carries TRBV28 and TRBJ2-1; 13 bases are a match to TRBD2. Trimming took 5 bases from V and 9 from J; bases not matched to a gene: 4. Germline V lookup: CDR1 MDHEN, CDR2 SYDVKM. CDR3 size: 14 residues. The CDR3 region is CASSRTSGSVEQFF. As DNA, the CDR3 is TGTGCCAGCAGTAGGACTAGCGGGAGTGTTGAGCAGTTCTTC.

The gene calls are TRBV6-6 and TRBJ1-2; D uncertain. CDR3 length: 14 residues. CDR1 MNHNY and CDR2 SVGAGI come from the germline V gene (reference sequence). V dropped 6 bases and J dropped 2 bases, with 13 bases sitting between them. DNA for the CDR3: TGTGCCAGCAGGGACTCCTATCGGAACTATGGCTACACCTTC. This sequence encodes CASRDSYRNYGYTF.

The chain employs TRBV4-1 and TRBJ1-5, with D unclear. CDR3 length equals 15 residues. With 0 bases removed from V and 5 bases from J, the gap between germline ends came to 11 bases. From germline, CDR1 is MGHRA and CDR2 YSYEKL. The CDR3 here is CASSQEGHGYQPQHF. DNA for the CDR3: TGCGCCAGCAGCCAAGAGGGCCATGGGTATCAGCCCCAGCATTTT.

In its sample, this clone was seen a few times. The V and J genes are TRBV9 and TRBJ2-7; D is possibly TRBD2 (6 bases). The V gene's germline CDR1 is SGDLS and CDR2 YYNGEE. There are 15 residues in the CDR3. V was shortened by 3 bases and J by 2 bases, with 15 bases between the two germline ends. The CDR3 sequence is CASSAFGGIPYEQYF. CDR3 nucleotides: TGTGCCAGCAGCGCGTTTGGCGGGATACCCTACGAGCAGTACTTC.

This chain connects TRBV27 to TRBJ2-2; a possible D gene is TRBD1 (6 bases). Deletions cut 4 bases from V and 0 bases from J, with 24 bases between. The germline V gene encodes CDR1 MNHEY and CDR2 SMNVEV (reference sequence). CDR3 length equals 20 residues. CDR3 bases: TGTGCCAGCAGTTATGGGGCGCTTGGTTGGACAGCCACGAACACCGGGGAGCTGTTTTTT. Protein sequence: CASSYGALGWTATNTGELFF.

This chain links TRBV19 with TRBJ1-2; D gene uncertain. CDR3 size: 13 residues. CDR1 and CDR2 (germline): LNHDA, SQIVND (reference sequence). Trimming shortened V by 3 bases and J by 1 base, and 6 bases separated the two germline ends. CDR3 region: CASSIEGNYGYTF. As DNA, the CDR3 is TGTGCCAGTAGTATTGAGGGTAACTATGGCTACACCTTC.

The chain links TRBV7-2 to TRBJ1-1; no firm D call. The ends were cut back, 1 base at V and 0 bases at J, with 3 bases in the middle. The CDR3 contains 13 residues. Per germline, CDR1 SGHTA and CDR2 FQGNSA. CDR3 coding DNA: TGTGCCAGCAGCTTAGACTTGAACACTGAAGCTTTCTTT. Its protein product is CASSLDLNTEAFF.

The rearrangement joins TRBV29-1 to TRBJ1-4, with 7 positions matching TRBD1. Per germline, CDR1 SQVTM and CDR2 ANQGSEA. CDR3 length: 15 residues. Unmatched junction bases numbered 10, after V lost 1 base and J lost 8 bases. The CDR3 loop reads CSVEGETGLGEKLFF. CDR3 bases: TGCAGCGTTGAAGGGGAGACAGGGCTGGGGGAAAAACTGTTTTTT.

V usage is TRBV2 and J usage is TRBJ1-1, with 7 bases identical to TRBD1. CDR1 is SNHLY, CDR2 FYNNEI, per germline. The J segment lost 4 bases and the V segment lost 4 bases, leaving 6 bases of the junction unmatched. The CDR3 is made up of 14 amino acids. The CDR3 reads CASSVVGQLTEAFF. Written as DNA, the CDR3 is TGTGCCAGCAGTGTGGTGGGACAGCTCACTGAAGCTTTCTTT.

The chain uses TRBV19 and TRBJ1-2; possible D gene TRBD1, 6 bases. In germline, CDR1 is LNHDA, CDR2 SQIVND (reference sequence). The CDR3 is 13 amino acids. V lost 6 bases and J lost 6, with 14 bases in between. CDR3 amino acids: CASSSGTYDGYTF. CDR3 in DNA: TGTGCCAGTAGCTCCGGGACATATGATGGCTACACCTTC.

The V and J genes are TRBV5-4 and TRBJ1-2; 8 nucleotides match TRBD1. Germline V lookup: CDR1 SGHNT, CDR2 YYREEE (reference sequence). This CDR3 spans 14 amino acids. The V gene end was trimmed by 6 bases and the J gene end by 8 bases; junction bases not matched to a gene: 12. CDR3 sequence reads: CASTSVNRGTGYTF. The CDR3 DNA follows: TGTGCCAGCACCTCTGTGAACAGGGGGACCGGCTACACCTTC.

The rearrangement joins TRBV5-4 to TRBJ2-3; 8 nucleotides line up with TRBD1. Germline loops: CDR1 SGHNT, CDR2 YYREEE (reference sequence). The CDR3 contains 15 residues. After removal of 4 bases from V and 4 bases from J, the junction contained 8 bases not matched to a gene. The CDR3 here is CASSRSGGRADTQYF. The DNA of the CDR3 is TGTGCCAGCAGCCGATCAGGGGGCCGGGCAGATACGCAGTATTTT.

The chain is built from TRBV5-1 and TRBJ1-1; D uncertain. The CDR3 is made up of 13 amino acids. CDR1 and CDR2 from the germline V gene are SGHRS and YFSETQ. V lost 0 bases to trimming and J lost 4 bases, with 7 bases between them. The chain's CDR3 is CASSLGTVTEAFF. CDR3 nucleotide sequence: TGCGCCAGCAGCTTGGGTACGGTCACTGAAGCTTTCTTT.

This clone was observed a few times. This chain connects TRBV6-1 to TRBJ1-2; tentatively, D is TRBD1 (6 bases). Looked up from germline, CDR1 is MNHNS and CDR2 is SASEGT. CDR3 length equals 16 residues. With 3 bases removed from V and 4 bases from J, the gap between germline ends came to 18 bases. CDR3 protein: CASSDPSRGEGYGYTF. CDR3 coding DNA: TGTGCCAGCAGTGACCCCTCGAGGGGGGAGGGCTATGGCTACACCTTC.